A single sample gave rise to the 6 T cell receptor beta chains below, sequenced in a study of T-cell reconstitution after alpha-beta-depleted transplantation in children. For TCRbeta, the library was prepared with unique molecular identifiers. TCRdb independently ran MiXCR on the PCR reads; one entry per CDR3 protein. The sample has more than 200,000 distinct CDR3 sequences, about 8.4% seen once. Sequenced material: PBMCs, mostly from graft donor cells, taken 360 days after TCRalphabeta/CD19-depleted stem cell transplant. The receptors here all came from a male patient under 10 years old who had a stem cell transplant for acute myeloid leukemia, so the T cells may come from the graft donor.

This clonotype was seen at least ten times. The chain has TRBV12-3 or TRBV12-4 and TRBJ2-7; D is perhaps TRBD1 (5 bases). The CDR3 spans 12 residues. V was shortened by 6 bases and J by 5 bases, with 11 bases between the two germline ends. The CDR3 bases are TGTGCCAGCAGACGTGGACAACACGAGCAGTACTTC. Protein product: CASRRGQHEQYF.

This clonotype has ten or more counts. The chain carries TRBV6-6 and TRBJ2-1; possibly TRBD1 for D (6 bases). Trimming cost V 4 bases and J 9 bases, with 7 bases left between them. The CDR3 consists of 11 residues. CDR1 is MNHNY, CDR2 SVGAGI, per germline (reference sequence). The CDR3 loop is CASSWGPEQFF. As DNA, the CDR3 is TGTGCCAGCAGTTGGGGGCCTGAGCAGTTCTTC.

The table lists this clonotype with a few counts. The chain joins TRBV5-1 to TRBJ1-1; D is undetermined. CDR1 is SGHRS and CDR2 is YFSETQ in the germline V gene. This CDR3 contains 13 residues. V was shortened by 4 bases and J by 1 base, with 8 bases between the two germline ends. The CDR3 here is CASSPTRNTEAFF. DNA for the CDR3: TGCGCCAGCAGCCCCACAAGGAACACTGAAGCTTTCTTT.

This rearrangement joins TRBV3-1 to TRBJ1-2; D remains ambiguous. Per the germline V gene, CDR1 is LGHDT and CDR2 is YNNKEL (reference sequence). This CDR3 comprises 14 residues. V lost 5 bases to trimming and J lost 10 bases, with 20 bases between them. The CDR3 nucleotides are TGTGCCAGCAGCATAAGGGAAGGCGACGGAGCCTACACCTTC. Its protein product is CASSIREGDGAYTF.

The chain joins TRBV20-1 to TRBJ2-7; TRBD2 aligns across 8 bases. With V trimmed by 4 bases and J by 2 bases, 4 bases remained unmatched. CDR3 length: 13 amino acids. CDR1 DFQATT and CDR2 SNEGSKA come from the germline V gene (reference sequence). DNA of the CDR3: TGCAGTGCTACGGGAGGGTCCCCCTACGAGCAGTACTTC. This sequence encodes CSATGGSPYEQYF.

Comments on this clonotype: Being one base from a much bigger clone, this may be a read error. The rearrangement uses TRBV29-1 and TRBJ2-3; no firm D call. The V gene's germline CDR1 is SQVTM and CDR2 ANQGSEA. V was cut by 8 bases and J by 4 bases, with 19 bases left in between. The CDR3 loop spans 14 amino acids. This CDR3 reads CSMAKRLSADTQYF. In nucleotides, the CDR3 is TGCAGCATGGCAAAACGGCTAAGTGCAGATACGCAGTATTTT.